Each of the 6 T cell receptor beta chains below was sequenced from the same sample in a study of response to subunit inactivated influenza vaccine (dated by TCRdb to 2016 to 2018). Libraries were prepared through RT-PCR. Data came from an Illumina HiSeq 2500. TCRdb itself trimmed the public reads at Q25 with fastp, ran MiXCR and retained productive beta chains. Duplicate CDR3 protein sequences are folded into a single record with the most common DNA and genes. Across this sample there are over 650,000 distinct CDR3 sequences, with approximately 17% seen only once. Approximately 10% of the sample rests with the top ten. Source: PBMCs from blood, taken more than 4 days after vaccination. The receptors originated from a man in his forties or fifties who received an inactivated influenza vaccine. Donor details come from another sample of the same person, matched by shared clones.

The genes are TRBV20-1 and TRBJ1-2, with D possibly matching TRBD1 (6 bases). Trimming removed 2 bases from V and 12 bases from J, with 22 bases in between. The CDR3 length is 14 residues. Germline V gene sequence: CDR1 DFQATT, CDR2 SNEGSKA (reference sequence). CDR3 coding DNA: TGCAGTGCTAGAACAGTGAAAGGGGGGGCTCTAAACACCTTC. This sequence encodes CSARTVKGGALNTF.

As to this clonotype: Germline is not matched at one junction end, which may reflect a read error. This sequence joins TRBV5-1 and TRBJ1-4, with TRBD1 as a possible D gene (5 bases). From germline, CDR1 is SGHRS and CDR2 YFSETQ. CDR3 size: 15 residues. The CDR3 sequence: CASSRPGGTNEKLFF. The CDR3 DNA follows: TGCGCTAGCAGCCGACCGGGGGGAACTAATGAAAAACTGTTTTTT.

This chain connects TRBV7-2 to TRBJ1-5; D remains unclear. The ends were cut back, 3 bases at V and 1 base at J, with 13 bases in the middle. The CDR3 contains 16 residues. Germline CDR1 SGHTA, CDR2 FQGNSA. DNA for the CDR3: TGTGCCAGCAGCTTCCGAGGGTCGGGGAGCAATCAGCCCCAGCATTTT. Residues: CASSFRGSGSNQPQHF.

The chain is built from TRBV28 and TRBJ1-5; TRBD1 might be the D (6 bases). Germline V gene data show CDR1 as MDHEN and CDR2 as SYDVKM. Trimming took off 6 bases at V and 2 bases at J, with 14 bases between the two ends. This CDR3 is 15 amino acids long. The CDR3 loop reads CASSRGQIGNQPQHF. DNA of the CDR3: TGTGCCAGCAGCCGCGGACAGATTGGCAATCAGCCCCAGCATTTT.

This clonotype showed up just a few times. The J gene is TRBJ1-1, the V gene TRBV5-1; D is unclear. Trimming pared 2 bases from V and 3 bases from J, leaving 8 bases between. This CDR3 is built from 13 residues. Germline CDR1 and CDR2: SGHRS and YFSETQ. The DNA for the CDR3 is TGCGCCAGCAGCTTTGGAGAGTACACTGAAGCTTTCTTT. It yields the protein CASSFGEYTEAFF.

The chain links TRBV12-3 or TRBV12-4 to TRBJ1-1; tentatively, D is TRBD1 (5 bases). This CDR3 region has 15 residues. Trimming pared 3 bases from V and 5 bases from J, leaving 16 bases between. The CDR3 coding sequence is TGTGCCAGCAGTTTCGGTAGGGCGGGACGGACTGAAGCTTTCTTT. This sequence encodes CASSFGRAGRTEAFF.